These 8 T cell receptor beta chains were all obtained from the same sample, sequenced in a study of blood T cell repertoires in COVID-19. The data were produced by immunoSEQ multiplex PCR, yet TCRdb's version contains in-frame clones alone and is incomplete. This sample has fewer than 250,000 clones; 88% occur once, and the top ten carry roughly 2.5%. What was sequenced was peripheral blood. These receptors were obtained from an older woman with acute or convalescent COVID-19.

This chain connects TRBV3-1 (or the pseudogene TRBV3-2) to TRBJ2-5; D remains ambiguous. CDR1 LGHDT and CDR2 YNNKEL come from the germline V gene (reference sequence). V lost 4 bases and J lost 6, with 9 bases in between. CDR3 size: 12 residues. The CDR3: CASSRESKTQYF. CDR3 bases: TGTGCCAGCAGCCGAGAATCCAAGACCCAGTACTTC.

This clone has a handful of counts. This CDR3 is CASSRRDSIFDEQYF. As DNA, the CDR3 is TGTGCCAGCAGCCGCCGGGACAGCATCTTTGACGAGCAGTACTTC. The chain is built from TRBV3-1 (or the pseudogene TRBV3-2) and TRBJ2-7; 7 nucleotides line up with TRBD1. This CDR3 has 15 amino acids. The V gene's germline CDR1 is LGHDT and CDR2 YNNKEL (reference sequence). V was clipped by 4 bases and J by 5 bases; unmatched bases: 11.

This chain joins TRBV4-3 and TRBJ2-7; TRBD2 matches at 8 bases. The V and J ends lost 0 bases and 5 bases, in that order; junction bases with no gene match: 6. The CDR3 extends over 15 amino acids. Germline-derived CDR1 and CDR2 are LGHNA and YSLEER. The CDR3 loop reads CASSQESGRAHEQYF. CDR3 nucleotide sequence: TGCGCCAGCAGCCAAGAATCCGGGAGGGCCCACGAGCAGTACTTC.

The chain uses TRBV19 and TRBJ1-5, with TRBD1 matching 7 bases. Trimming cost V 6 bases and J 8 bases; bases outside gene matches: 10. The length of the CDR3 is 14 residues. The germline gives CDR1 LNHDA, CDR2 SQIVND (reference sequence). The CDR3 DNA reads as TGTGCCAGTAGCCCTACAGGGGAGTTTAAGCCCCAGCATTTT. It codes for CASSPTGEFKPQHF.

This rearrangement joins TRBV4-3 to TRBJ2-2; 8 nucleotides agree with TRBD2. This CDR3 is 16 amino acids long. The V gene's germline CDR1 is LGHNA and CDR2 YSLEER. With 1 base clipped from V and 1 base from J, the junction kept 2 bases outside the gene matches. The CDR3 sequence: CASSQGSGRNTGELFF. In nucleotides, the CDR3 is TGCGCCAGCAGCCAAGGCAGCGGGAGGAACACCGGGGAGCTGTTTTTT.

The chain employs TRBV4-1 and TRBJ1-1; TRBD1 matches at 8 bases. The CDR3 is 14 residues long. J lost 5 bases, V lost 4 bases, and 6 bases had no gene match. Germline values: CDR1 MGHRA, CDR2 YSYEKL. The CDR3 region has the DNA TGCGCCAGCAGCCCGTCGACAGGGGTAACTGAAGCTTTCTTT. It is translated as CASSPSTGVTEAFF.

The CDR3 loop is CSVESETDNEKLFF. The CDR3 DNA sequence: TGCAGCGTTGAGTCGGAAACAGACAATGAAAAACTGTTTTTT. The V and J genes are TRBV29-1 and TRBJ1-4; unclear D gene. Trimming removed 3 bases at V and 5 bases at J, with 13 bases between. From germline, CDR1 is SQVTM and CDR2 ANQGSEA. There are 14 residues in the CDR3.

The rearrangement links TRBV6-4 to TRBJ2-1; 10 bases fit TRBD2. Germline CDR1 is MRHNA and CDR2 is SNTAGT. The CDR3 runs to 15 residues. J was trimmed by 8 bases and V by 4 bases; bases with no gene match: 8. CDR3 nucleotide sequence: TGTGCCAGCAGTGTTCATGTACTAGCGGGGTATGAGCAGTTCTTC. Translated: CASSVHVLAGYEQFF.